This T cell receptor beta chain emerged from a study of T cells in women clearing cervical HPV infection. Only in-frame clones appear in the TCRdb table, and some are missing; sequencing was by immunoSEQ multiplex PCR. This sample's table has 45,000 to 50,000 clones. The sequencing sample was made of blood buffy coat. This sequence originates from a woman between 18 and 69 years old with a cervical HPV16 infection that either progressed to CIN3+ or cleared (not recorded which).

The chain's CDR3 is CSANSPATLAGGPNNEQFF. Partial CDR3 DNA: TGCAGTGCTAACTCCCCGGCGACGCTAGCGGGAGGGCCCAACAATGAG. This chain links TRBV20-1 with TRBJ2-1; 12 positions agree with TRBD2. The missing CDR3 end, 3 residues past where the read stops, is filled in from the germline J gene. The CDR3 has 19 amino acids. The V and J ends lost 4 bases and 5 bases, in that order; junction bases with no gene match: 18. Germline values: CDR1 DFQATT, CDR2 SNEGSKA (reference sequence).